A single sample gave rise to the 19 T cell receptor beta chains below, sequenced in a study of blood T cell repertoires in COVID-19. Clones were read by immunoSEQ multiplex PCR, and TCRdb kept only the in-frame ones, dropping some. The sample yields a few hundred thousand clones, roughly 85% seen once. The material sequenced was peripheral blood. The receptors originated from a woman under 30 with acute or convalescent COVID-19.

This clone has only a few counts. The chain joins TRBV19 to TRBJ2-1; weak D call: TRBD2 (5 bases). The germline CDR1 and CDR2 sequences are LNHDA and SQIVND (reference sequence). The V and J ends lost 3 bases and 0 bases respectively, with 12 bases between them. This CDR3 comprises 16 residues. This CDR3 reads CASSMWTPSSYNEQFF. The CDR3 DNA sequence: TGTGCCAGTAGTATGTGGACTCCGAGCTCCTACAATGAGCAGTTCTTC.

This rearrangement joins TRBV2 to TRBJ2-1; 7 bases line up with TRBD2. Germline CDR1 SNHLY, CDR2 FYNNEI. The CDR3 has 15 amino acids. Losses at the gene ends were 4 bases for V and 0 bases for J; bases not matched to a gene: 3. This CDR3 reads CASSAGGSSYNEQFF. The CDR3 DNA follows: TGTGCCAGCAGTGCCGGGGGGAGCTCCTACAATGAGCAGTTCTTC.

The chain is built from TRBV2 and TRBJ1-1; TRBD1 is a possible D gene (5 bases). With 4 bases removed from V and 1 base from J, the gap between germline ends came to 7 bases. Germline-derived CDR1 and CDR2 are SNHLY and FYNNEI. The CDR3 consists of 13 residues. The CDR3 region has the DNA TGTGCCAGCAGTGGTGGACAGAACACTGAAGCTTTCTTT. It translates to CASSGGQNTEAFF. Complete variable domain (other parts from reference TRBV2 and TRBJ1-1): EPEVTQTPSHQVTQMGQEVILRCVPISNHLYFYWYRQILGQKVEFLVSFYNNEISEKSEIFDDQFSVERPDGSNFTLKIRSTKLEDSAMYFCASSGGQNTEAFFGQGTRLTVV.

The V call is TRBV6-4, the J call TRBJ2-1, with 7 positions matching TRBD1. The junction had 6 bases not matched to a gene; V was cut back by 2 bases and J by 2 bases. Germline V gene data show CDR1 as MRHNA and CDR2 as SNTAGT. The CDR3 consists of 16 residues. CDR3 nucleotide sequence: TGTGCCAGCAGTGACAATACAGGGGAAACCTACAATGAGCAGTTCTTC. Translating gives CASSDNTGETYNEQFF.

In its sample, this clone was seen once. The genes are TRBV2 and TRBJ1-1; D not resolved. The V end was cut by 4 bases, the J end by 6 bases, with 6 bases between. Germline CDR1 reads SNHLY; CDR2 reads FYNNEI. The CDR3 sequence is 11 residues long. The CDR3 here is CASSVRAEAFF. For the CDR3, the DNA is TGTGCCAGCAGTGTTCGGGCTGAAGCTTTCTTT.

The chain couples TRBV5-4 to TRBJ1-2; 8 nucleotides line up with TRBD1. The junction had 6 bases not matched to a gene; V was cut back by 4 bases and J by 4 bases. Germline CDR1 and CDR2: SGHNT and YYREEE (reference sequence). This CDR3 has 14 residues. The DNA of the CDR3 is TGTGCCAGCAGCGCCTCGGACAGGGCCTATGGCTACACCTTC. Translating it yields CASSASDRAYGYTF.

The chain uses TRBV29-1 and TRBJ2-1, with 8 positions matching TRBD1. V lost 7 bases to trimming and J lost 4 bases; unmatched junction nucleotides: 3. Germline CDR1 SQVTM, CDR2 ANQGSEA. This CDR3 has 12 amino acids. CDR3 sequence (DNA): TGCAGCGCCGACAGGGGTTACAATGAGCAGTTCTTC. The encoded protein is CSADRGYNEQFF.

In nucleotides, the CDR3 is TGTGCCAGTAGTATAATCATGCGGGGAGACTATGGCTACACCTTC. Amino acids: CASSIIMRGDYGYTF. This sequence joins TRBV19 and TRBJ1-2; no reliable D call. Germline CDR1 is LNHDA and CDR2 is SQIVND (reference sequence). The CDR3 length is 15 residues. Trimming pared 2 bases from V and 3 bases from J, leaving 13 bases between.

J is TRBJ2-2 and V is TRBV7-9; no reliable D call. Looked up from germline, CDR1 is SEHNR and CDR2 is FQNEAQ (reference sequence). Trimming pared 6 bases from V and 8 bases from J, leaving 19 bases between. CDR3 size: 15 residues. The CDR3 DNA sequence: TGTGCCAGCAGTGACCCTAAGCGTAGGTCTGGGGAGCTGTTTTTT. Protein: CASSDPKRRSGELFF.

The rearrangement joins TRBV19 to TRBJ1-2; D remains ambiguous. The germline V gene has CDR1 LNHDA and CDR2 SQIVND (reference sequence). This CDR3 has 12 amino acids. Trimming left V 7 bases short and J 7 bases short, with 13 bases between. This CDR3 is CASKDFLGGYTF. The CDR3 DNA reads TGTGCCAGTAAGGACTTCCTGGGTGGCTACACCTTC.

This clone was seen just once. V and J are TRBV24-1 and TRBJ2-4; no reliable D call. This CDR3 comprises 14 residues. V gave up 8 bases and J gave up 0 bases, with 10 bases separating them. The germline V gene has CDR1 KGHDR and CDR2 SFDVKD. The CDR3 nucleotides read TGTGCCACCATCGGTAAGCTAGCCAAAAACATTCAGTACTTC. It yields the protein CATIGKLAKNIQYF.

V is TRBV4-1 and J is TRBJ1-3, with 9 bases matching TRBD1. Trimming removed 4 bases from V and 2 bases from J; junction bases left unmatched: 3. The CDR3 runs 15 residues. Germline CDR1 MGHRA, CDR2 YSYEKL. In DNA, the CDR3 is TGCGCCAGCAGCCCGGACAGGGGAGCTGGAAACACCATATATTTT. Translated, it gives CASSPDRGAGNTIYF.

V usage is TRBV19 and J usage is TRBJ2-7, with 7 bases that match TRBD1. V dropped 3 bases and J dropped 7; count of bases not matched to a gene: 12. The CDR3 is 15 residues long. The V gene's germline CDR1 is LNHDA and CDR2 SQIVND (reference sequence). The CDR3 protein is CASSIPETGMREQYF. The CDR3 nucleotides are TGTGCCAGTAGTATTCCCGAGACAGGGATGAGGGAGCAGTACTTC.

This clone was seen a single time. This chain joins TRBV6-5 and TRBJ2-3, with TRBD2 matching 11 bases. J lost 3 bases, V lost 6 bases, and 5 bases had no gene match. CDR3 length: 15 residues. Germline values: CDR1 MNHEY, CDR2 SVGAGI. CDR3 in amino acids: CASRRLAGMTDTQYF. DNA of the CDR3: TGTGCCAGCAGAAGACTAGCGGGGATGACAGATACGCAGTATTTT.

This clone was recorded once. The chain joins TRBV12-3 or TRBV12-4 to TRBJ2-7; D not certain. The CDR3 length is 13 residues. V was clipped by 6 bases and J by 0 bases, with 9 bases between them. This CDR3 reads CASRYWSSYEQYF. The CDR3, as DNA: TGTGCCAGCAGATATTGGAGCTCCTACGAGCAGTACTTC.

CDR3 bases: TGTGCCAGCAGGGGGACTAGCGGAATACATTACTCCTACAATGAGCAGTTCTTC. Translating it yields CASRGTSGIHYSYNEQFF. The chain recombines TRBV2 with TRBJ2-1, with 11 bases fitting TRBD2. V trimming: 6 bases; J trimming: 0 bases; junction bases outside the gene matches: 10. The V gene's germline CDR1 is SNHLY and CDR2 FYNNEI. The CDR3 loop spans 18 amino acids.

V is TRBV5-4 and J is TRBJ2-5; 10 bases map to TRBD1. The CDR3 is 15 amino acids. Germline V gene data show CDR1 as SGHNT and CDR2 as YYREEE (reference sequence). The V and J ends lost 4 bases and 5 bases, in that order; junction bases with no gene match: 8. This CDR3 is CASSERTGGRETQYF. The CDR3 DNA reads TGTGCCAGCAGCGAACGGACAGGGGGTCGGGAGACCCAGTACTTC.

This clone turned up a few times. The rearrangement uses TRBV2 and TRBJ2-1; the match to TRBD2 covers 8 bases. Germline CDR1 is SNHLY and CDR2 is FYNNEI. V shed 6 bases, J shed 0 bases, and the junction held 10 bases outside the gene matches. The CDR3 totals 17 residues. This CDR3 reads CASSAQGLGSSYNEQFF. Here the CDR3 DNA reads TGTGCCAGCAGCGCCCAGGGACTAGGGAGCTCCTACAATGAGCAGTTCTTC.

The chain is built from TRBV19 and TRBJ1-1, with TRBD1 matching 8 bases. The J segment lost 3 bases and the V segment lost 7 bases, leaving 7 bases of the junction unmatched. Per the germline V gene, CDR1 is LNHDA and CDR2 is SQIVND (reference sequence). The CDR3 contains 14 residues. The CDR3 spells CASILQGAYTEAFF. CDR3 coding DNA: TGTGCCAGTATTTTGCAGGGGGCGTACACTGAAGCTTTCTTT.